This entry is about one TCR beta chain. This sample is part of a study of blood T cell repertoires in COVID-19. The CDR3 length is 14 residues. The germline V gene has CDR1 LNHNV and CDR2 YYDKDF (reference sequence). With 2 bases removed from V and 3 bases from J, the gap between germline ends came to 10 bases. Original analysis: Estimation of nucleated cell counts was performed using reference gene primer amplification. TCRdb's table, derived via immunoSEQ multiplex PCR, lists solely in-frame clones and lacks some. V, J and clone size derive from that table, while D and trimming were established from the DNA sequence. The sample records about 240,000 clones, 75% to 85% being singletons.

This rearrangement joins TRBV15 to TRBJ1-2, with D possibly matching TRBD1 (6 bases). Sequencing input: peripheral blood. This TCR derives from a woman aged 55-69 years with active or convalescent COVID-19. In DNA, the CDR3 is TGTGCCACCAGCAGATTACAGGGAGACTATGGCTACACCTTC. This gives the protein CATSRLQGDYGYTF.